The sequence of this TCR beta chain was determined in a study of T cells after yellow fever vaccination. Overall study: SMART-Seq v4 Ultra Low Input prepared the low-cell-number fractions. Study results and caveats: The CD4 compartment and the CD8 compartment contained a small share of clonotypes in common. Compared with primary, the secondary response was weaker and peaked at day 5, not 15.

V dropped 5 bases and J dropped 4 bases, with 18 bases sitting between them. Germline loops: CDR1 PRHDT, CDR2 FYEKMQ (reference sequence). The CDR3 is 16 residues long. As concerns this clonotype: Its target is not known.

A 5'RACE template-switching step, the method used to make TCR cDNA, added a universal primer site and UMIs. A single record per CDR3 protein comes from TCRdb applying MiXCR to the 5' RACE reads. The sample lists 300,000 or so distinct CDR3 sequences, roughly 7% seen once, with about a sixth in the top ten. The receptor was derived from a man between 18 and 29 years old who received the YFV17D yellow fever vaccine. The chain is built from TRBV13 and TRBJ2-1, with D possibly being TRBD1 (7 bases). The sample consisted of PBMCs, taken 45 days after the first yellow fever vaccination. CDR3 nucleotide sequence: TGTGCCAGCAGCGCAGGGGGGACGATCCGGTACAATGAGCAGTTCTTC. It encodes CASSAGGTIRYNEQFF.